The 7 T cell receptor beta chains in this list originate from one sample, sequenced in a study of blood T cells in healthy people across ages (dated by TCRdb to the mid-2010s). Libraries were prepared through 5' RACE. TCRdb records Illumina HiSeq 2500 as the sequencer. A second PCR of roughly 6 to 11 cycles was run with a J-beta primer mix and a sample-barcoded 5' primer. The public reads were quality trimmed at Q25 with fastp and then assembled into clones with MiXCR by TCRdb, keeping productive beta chains. Every entry covers one CDR3 protein and lists the most common genes and DNA from its rows. The sample profile shows about 800,000 distinct CDR3 sequences; 20% to 25% of them were found once. Together, the top ten hold under 4.5% of the sample. The data also belong to a second study, concerning T cells of mothers and their children.

The sequenced sample consisted of blood. These receptors all stem from a boy aged 10-17 years in good health.

This clonotype was found many times. One end of the junction is discordant with germline, which a read error may explain. The J gene is TRBJ2-2, the V gene TRBV4-3; no reliable D call. Germline V gives CDR1 LGHNA, CDR2 YSLEER. This CDR3 contains 13 residues. DNA for the CDR3: TGTGCCAGCAGTCAGGAGAACACCGGGGAGCTGTTTTTT. It encodes CASSQENTGELFF.

This clonotype was found a few times. The chain couples TRBV7-9 to TRBJ1-2; D unresolved. The CDR3 loop spans 16 amino acids. V was trimmed by 5 bases and J by 0 bases, leaving 16 bases between them. Germline V gene sequence: CDR1 SEHNR, CDR2 FQNEAQ (reference sequence). The CDR3 reads CASSRPWVKSNYGYTF. CDR3 DNA sequence: TGTGCCAGCAGCCGCCCTTGGGTCAAATCTAACTATGGCTACACCTTC.

The V and J genes are TRBV5-1 and TRBJ2-7; D is ambiguous. The CDR3 is made up of 16 amino acids. Germline-derived CDR1 and CDR2 are SGHRS and YFSETQ. Trimming stripped 3 bases from V and 2 bases from J, with 18 bases between. CDR3 DNA sequence: TGCGCCAGCAGCTCGGGCAACGCGGCAGTAACCTACGAGCAGTACTTC. It yields the protein CASSSGNAAVTYEQYF.

V gene TRBV7-3 combines with J gene TRBJ2-7; TRBD2 matches 12 bases. The J call may be in error: the DNA end matches TRBJ2-1 better. The germline CDR1 and CDR2 sequences are SGHTA and FQGTGA. This CDR3 contains 16 residues. CDR3 residues: CASSLLAGGPAGEQFF. The CDR3 region has the DNA TGTGCCAGCAGCTTGCTAGCGGGAGGGCCGGCGGGTGAGCAGTTCTTC.

This clonotype was detected a few times. The chain is built from TRBV7-2 and TRBJ2-3; D might be TRBD2 (5 bases). CDR1 is SGHTA and CDR2 is FQGNSA in the germline V gene. The CDR3 spans 12 residues. V lost 4 bases, J lost 9 bases, and 11 bases lay in between. This CDR3 is CASSSQPGTQYF. The CDR3 region has the DNA TGTGCCAGCAGCTCCCAGCCGGGGACGCAGTATTTT.

This clonotype has just a few counts. This chain links TRBV4-3 with TRBJ1-4; D gene ambiguous. The CDR3 is made up of 13 amino acids. Trimming shortened V by 0 bases and J by 9 bases, and 8 bases separated the two germline ends. The germline gives CDR1 LGHNA, CDR2 YSLEER. The CDR3 DNA is TGCGCCAGCAGCCAAGATAGGACGAAAAAACTGTTTTTT. Its translation is CASSQDRTKKLFF.

This clonotype was picked up a small number of times. The CDR3 sequence: CAWSVPGSGANVLTF. CDR3 bases: TGTGCCTGGAGTGTACCCGGGTCTGGGGCCAACGTCCTGACTTTC. The rearrangement joins TRBV30 to TRBJ2-6; no clear D. This CDR3 is 15 amino acids long. Trimming shortened V by 0 bases and J by 1 base, and 7 bases separated the two germline ends. Germline values: CDR1 GTSNPN, CDR2 SVGIG (reference sequence). Together with reference TRBV30 and TRBJ2-6, the CDR3 gives the full variable domain: SQTIHQWPATLVQPVGSPLSLECTVEGTSNPNLYWYRQAAGRGLQLLFYSVGIGQISSEVPQNLSASRPQDRQFILSSKKLLLSDSGFYLCAWSVPGSGANVLTFGAGSRLTVL.